This T cell receptor beta chain was sequenced in a study of shared clonotypes between healthy human individuals (dated by TCRdb to between 2020 and 2021). Describing the broader study: The cohort included three men and a couple of women between 18 and 49 years of age. Per donor, three plates each were used for CD4 naive and CD4 memory, two for CD8 naive, and one for CD8 memory. Blood TCR repertoires of roughly 5 healthy adults were deeply sequenced to estimate repertoire size and the extent of clonotype sharing between individuals. To increase sequencing depth and limit assay-specific biases, TCR repertoire library preparation and sequencing were carried out by different laboratories using diverse techniques. Between about 0.94 and 8.9 billion PBMCs per donor were obtained by leukapheresis.

Relative to germline, V is missing 4 bases and J is missing 2 bases, with 4 bases of the junction outside any gene match. The CDR3 goes from the cysteine to the phenylalanine over 15 residues. CDR3 DNA is the only sequence kept; it has 45 bases, read in frame from the first base. Via the germline V gene (reference sequence), CDR1 is MNHNY and CDR2 SVGAGI. For this clone: This clone's antigen is unknown. Nothing much larger sits one base from this clone, and base qualities are not available.

What the work shows at the level of the full study, not this receptor alone: The small number of donors limited the genetic and exposure-history diversity represented. Across four donors, approximately 5% of naive CD4, 3.5% of naive CD8, around 2.5% of memory CD4, and 0.3% to 0.45% of memory CD8 clonotypes were shared. Even with the large sequencing depth, rarefaction of the sorted-subset datasets indicated that sequencing was incomplete. Compared with non-shared clonotypes, clonotypes shared by all four sorted-subset donors had higher generation probabilities. Larger estimated clonotype richness was generally found for naive subsets than for memory subsets. Sampling was restricted to blood, and TCR repertoires in tissue are likely to differ from TCR repertoires in blood. Pairwise subsampling led to the expectation that sequencing depth would affect the degree of clonotype sharing among donors.

Using the deep immunoSEQ assay, multiplex PCR amplified TCR CDR3 regions from genomic DNA. Genomic DNA extracted from each cell subset was distributed evenly over all wells of several immunoSEQ 96-well plates, and each plate served as one replicate. For sorted subsets, approximately 210 ng genomic DNA, equal to 30,000 to 35,000 T cell genomes, was loaded into each replicate PCR. Purified libraries were measured with a Qubit 3.0 fluorometer, size-checked on a Bioanalyzer 2100, and measured again with the KAPA Library Quantification kit. A separate single-read 150-cycle Illumina NextSeq 550 flow cell was used to sequence each immunoSEQ 96-well plate. The paper's processing steps were these. Because only junctional sequences without quality scores were contained in the immunoSEQ output, filtering matching that applied to full-length reads could not be performed. Sequences were annotated with PyIR, a Python wrapper for IgBLAST v1.9, and V/J genes and CDR3 were assigned using IMGT germline references. Reads were removed for weak V/J assignments (E-value above 1e-6), missing CDR3, stop codons, out-of-frame junctions, or ambiguous translated residues. V3J clonotypes were defined by identical inferred V gene, J gene, and CDR3 amino acid sequence. Percentage overlap between repertoires was computed as shared unique clonotypes divided by the size of the smaller repertoire. Three approaches were used to assess repertoire richness: RTK rarefaction, the Chao1 estimator, and Recon v2.1 estimates of unobserved clonotypes. Generation probabilities were computed with OLGA for all TCRbeta clonotypes obtained by the gDNA method from a few donors. TCRdb took over this immuneACCESS table, retaining in-frame rearrangements with V and J assigned. Such tables are incomplete; in checked studies, under half of the missing clones stem from an unresolved V gene, and the remainder is unexplained. V, J and clone size reflect that table, while D and trimming were determined from the DNA. A total of a few million clones appear in this sample, under 95% of them only once. The top ten clones comprise approximately 0.41% of the sample.

The donors were healthy, HIV-negative adults with no recently reported acute infections or vaccinations. All donors were Caucasian adults living in Nashville, Tennessee, USA. CD4+ T cells were enriched by magnetic negative selection, after which naive cells were positively selected on CD45RA and the negative fraction was taken as the memory subset. Blood was collected by leukapheresis, and PBMCs were isolated by Ficoll-Histopaque density gradient centrifugation and then cryopreserved in liquid nitrogen vapor phase. Analytical flow cytometry was used to check the purity and quantity of every magnetically sorted T cell population. From each sorted fraction, genomic DNA was isolated and quantified by UV absorbance on a Nanodrop 2000c.

Source material: naive CD4+ T cells from PBMCs. The cell subset or site label, read with the paper, signifies: CD45RA+ positively selected. This receptor was taken from a man younger than 35 in good health. Some clones in this sample may be carry-over from other donors' samples. The chain is made from TRBV6-6 and TRBJ1-1, and 10 bases in between align with TRBD1. The encoded CDR3 is CASSSRTGGNTEAFF. The nucleotide sequence reads as follows: TGTGCCAGCAGTTCTCGGACAGGGGGAAACACTGAAGCTTTCTTT.